This is a list of T cell receptor beta chains from one sample in a study of early T cells in non-severe SARS-CoV-2 infection. TCRdb processed the 5' RACE reads anew with MiXCR; each CDR3 protein has one entry. The sample consists of tens of thousands of distinct CDR3 sequences, 5.5% to 7.5% of them appearing once. Specimen: whole blood. The receptors originated from an adult who was a healthcare worker with PCR-confirmed SARS-CoV-2 infection or an uninfected control (not recorded which). Both conserved end residues are part of each CDR3. D genes are given only for firm matches. Some rows mark clone size as missing; the rest say once, few, many or name a class of expanded clone.

d_call j_call cdr3_length clone_size v_call cdr3_nt cdr3_aa
- TRBJ2-7 14 few TRBV2 TGTGCCAGCAGTGGGGAGAGGCTGGGCCACGAGCAGTACTTC CASSGERLGHEQYF
TRBD1 TRBJ2-7 14 few TRBV6-6 TGTGCCAGCAGTTCCGGGACAGGAACCTACGAGCAGTACTTC CASSSGTGTYEQYF
- TRBJ2-3 16 - TRBV7-2 TGTGCCAGCAGCTCGGAGGAGAACGGGGTGGCAGATACGCAGTATTTT CASSSEENGVADTQYF
TRBD1 TRBJ1-1 13 many TRBV7-9 TGTGCCAGCCAGGACAGGGCGAACACTGAAGCTTTCTTT CASQDRANTEAFF
- TRBJ2-3 15 few TRBV28 TGTGCCAGCAGTTCTCAGGGGGGCAGGGCAGATACGCAGTATTTT CASSSQGGRADTQYF
- TRBJ1-1 13 few TRBV6-1 TGTGCCAGCGGGGGCCAGAAGAACACTGAAGCTTTCTTT CASGGQKNTEAFF
- TRBJ2-5 16 many TRBV9 TGTGCCAGCAGCCCCCAACCTGGCGGTCCACAAGAGACCCAGTACTTC CASSPQPGGPQETQYF
TRBD1 TRBJ1-2 14 few TRBV6-5 TGTGCCAGCAGTTACGCGGGACAGGGCTATGGCTACACCTTC CASSYAGQGYGYTF
TRBD1 TRBJ1-5 14 many TRBV7-3 TGTGCCAGCAGCCTGACAGGGGGAGATCAGCCCCAGCATTTT CASSLTGGDQPQHF
TRBD1 TRBJ1-2 12 few TRBV29-1 TGCAGCGTTGGAGGACAGGTTACCGGCTACACCTTC CSVGGQVTGYTF
- TRBJ2-7 13 few TRBV20-1 TGCAGTGCTAGAGACGTTAAGATTTACGAGCAGTACTTC CSARDVKIYEQYF
TRBD1 TRBJ2-1 16 - TRBV5-4 TGTGCCAGCAGCCCGAGCACAGGGGGCGGGGGAAATGAGCAGTTCTTC CASSPSTGGGGNEQFF
- TRBJ1-1 15 many TRBV11-2 TGTGCCAGCAGCCCTTCCGGACGGCCGAACACTGAAGCTTTCTTT CASSPSGRPNTEAFF
TRBD2 TRBJ2-1 15 medium-sized TRBV7-6 TGTGCCAGCACCTTGGGACTAGCGGGGTACAATGAGCAGTTCTTC CASTLGLAGYNEQFF
- TRBJ1-1 13 many TRBV5-6 TGTGCCAGCAGCTTTTCCTCGGACACTGAAGCTTTCTTT CASSFSSDTEAFF
- TRBJ1-3 13 few TRBV2 TGTGCCAGCAGCCCGAGGACTGGAAACACCATATATTTT CASSPRTGNTIYF
- TRBJ2-2 15 many TRBV10-3 TGTGCCATCAGTGATTGGGGGGAGAACACCGGGGAGCTGTTTTTT CAISDWGENTGELFF
- TRBJ2-1 16 - TRBV10-3 TGTGCCATCAGTGAGTCTGTCAGGGTGAGGTACAATGAGCAGTTCTTC CAISESVRVRYNEQFF
TRBD2 TRBJ2-5 15 - TRBV3-1 TGTGCCAGCAGCCCCCGGACTAGCGGAACAGAGACCCAGTACTTC CASSPRTSGTETQYF
TRBD2 TRBJ2-3 17 many TRBV7-9 TGTGCCAGCAGCTTACTTCCCAGCGGGGGTCCTACAGATACGCAGTATTTT CASSLLPSGGPTDTQYF
- TRBJ1-3 12 many TRBV6-5 TGTGCCAGTGCAGGGGCTGGAAACACCATATATTTT CASAGAGNTIYF
- TRBJ2-7 13 - TRBV6-2/TRBV6-3 TGTGCCAGCAGTTACCCCAAGGGCGACGAGCAGTACTTC CASSYPKGDEQYF
- TRBJ1-3 19 few TRBV7-9 TGTGCCAGCAGCCCATTCCAGTGGGGGCTGGGCCGGTCAAGAAACACCATATATTTT CASSPFQWGLGRSRNTIYF
TRBD1 TRBJ2-7 14 many TRBV28 TGTGCCAGCACCCCCGGGACAGGGTACTACGAGCAGTACTTC CASTPGTGYYEQYF
TRBD1 TRBJ2-5 15 - TRBV7-2 TGTGCCAGCAGCTTACGGACAGGCCGACAAGAGACCCAGTACTTC CASSLRTGRQETQYF
- TRBJ2-7 12 many TRBV12-3/TRBV12-4 TGTGCCAGCAGTTCACCGCCACTCGAGCAGTACTTC CASSSPPLEQYF
TRBD2 TRBJ2-3 15 few TRBV30 TGTGCCTGGAGTCCTAGCGGGGGGGGCACAGATACGCAGTATTTT CAWSPSGGGTDTQYF
- TRBJ2-2 14 many TRBV10-1 TGCGCCAGCAGTGAGGGACGGTCCACCGGGGAGCTGTTTTTT CASSEGRSTGELFF
- TRBJ2-2 16 many TRBV4-3 TGCGCCAGCAGCCTAGGGCTGACGGAGAACACCGGGGAGCTGTTTTTT CASSLGLTENTGELFF